This T cell receptor (beta chain) was sequenced in a study of control samples from healthy donors and cancer patients. V dropped 5 bases and J dropped 3; count of bases not matched to a gene: 16. Germline-derived CDR1 and CDR2 are SGDLS and YYNGEE. This CDR3 contains 18 residues. Clones were sequenced by immunoSEQ multiplex PCR, and TCRdb holds only the in-frame ones, with some missing. The sample table sets out fewer than 250,000 clones. The sequencing sample was made of blood. This chain connects TRBV9 to TRBJ1-1; 10 nucleotides align to TRBD1. The TCR comes from a woman aged 25-40 years in good health. CDR3 nucleotide sequence: TGTGCCAGCAGTGTCGCATCCGGGACAGGGGCCCGGGACACTGAAGCTTTCTTT. Its translation is CASSVASGTGARDTEAFF.